The 17 T cell receptor beta chains reported below all come from one sample, sequenced in a study of blood T cell repertoires in COVID-19. Libraries were prepared by immunoSEQ multiplex PCR; TCRdb keeps only in-frame clonotypes and omits some of them. The sample comprises 35,000 to 45,000 clones, approximately 91% of which are singletons, and about 2.4% rests with the top ten. Material: peripheral blood. These receptors all stem from a human donor in a cohort sampled during active COVID-19.

The CDR3 here is CASSSRYYGYTF. CDR3 coding DNA: TGTGCCAGTAGTTCTCGGTACTATGGCTACACCTTC. The rearrangement joins TRBV19 to TRBJ1-2; the D is unclear. Trimming removed 5 bases at V and 3 bases at J, with 7 bases between. The CDR3 sequence is 12 residues long. From germline, CDR1 is LNHDA and CDR2 SQIVND (reference sequence).

J is TRBJ2-7 and V is TRBV6-6, with D possibly TRBD1 on 6 matching bases. Per germline, CDR1 MNHNY and CDR2 SVGAGI (reference sequence). The CDR3 is 14 amino acids. V was cut by 4 bases and J by 2 bases, with 12 bases left in between. CDR3 DNA: TGTGCCAGCAGTTCAACCGGGACAACCTACGAGCAGTACTTC. Protein sequence: CASSSTGTTYEQYF.

This clone was counted once. This chain uses TRBV5-4 with TRBJ2-7; 7 nucleotides line up with TRBD1. Germline V CDR1 and CDR2: SGHNT, YYREEE (reference sequence). J gave up 3 bases and V 5 bases, and 5 bases lay outside the gene matches. The CDR3 is 13 amino acids. For the CDR3, the DNA is TGTGCCAGCAGTACAGGGGAACGCTACGAGCAGTACTTC. Translated: CASSTGERYEQYF. Complete variable domain (other parts from reference TRBV5-4 and TRBJ2-7): ETGVTQSPTHLIKTRGQQVTLRCSSQSGHNTVSWYQQALGQGPQFIFQYYREEENGRGNFPPRFSGLQFPNYSSELNVNALELDDSALYLCASSTGERYEQYFGPGTRLTVT.

This chain links TRBV5-5 with TRBJ2-1, with D possibly TRBD2 on 6 matching bases. The germline V gene encodes CDR1 SGHKS and CDR2 YYEKEE (reference sequence). The V end lost 2 bases, the J end lost 7 bases, and 16 bases lay between the germline ends. This CDR3 spans 15 amino acids. The DNA for the CDR3 is TGTGCCAGCAGCTTTCCCGGGGGAGGCCTTAATGAGCAGTTCTTC. Its protein is CASSFPGGGLNEQFF.

The chain joins TRBV7-9 to TRBJ2-3; 8 bases agree with TRBD2. The junction had 7 bases not matched to a gene; V was cut back by 5 bases and J by 6 bases. The CDR3 is 14 amino acids. CDR1 and CDR2 (germline): SEHNR, FQNEAQ (reference sequence). The CDR3 DNA reads TGTGCCAGCAGCCGGGGGGGCTTGTCGGATACGCAGTATTTT. Translated, it gives CASSRGGLSDTQYF.

V and J are TRBV9 and TRBJ1-4; D not resolved. Germline V gene lookup returns CDR1 SGDLS and CDR2 YYNGEE. The CDR3 extends over 13 amino acids. Trimming shortened V by 3 bases and J by 4 bases, and 7 bases separated the two germline ends. The CDR3: CASSDAYNEKLFF. The CDR3 region has the DNA TGTGCCAGCAGCGACGCCTATAATGAAAAACTGTTTTTT.

This chain uses TRBV9 with TRBJ2-3; D might be TRBD2 (5 bases). Germline CDR1 and CDR2: SGDLS and YYNGEE. The length of the CDR3 is 14 residues. Trimming left V 2 bases short and J 9 bases short, with 16 bases between. CDR3 residues: CASSVGPRSGTQYF. The CDR3 DNA follows: TGTGCCAGCAGCGTTGGACCCCGCTCGGGGACGCAGTATTTT.

The V gene is TRBV30, the J gene TRBJ2-7; 8 bases are shared with TRBD1. This CDR3 comprises 17 residues. Germline loops: CDR1 GTSNPN, CDR2 SVGIG (reference sequence). After removal of 4 bases from V and 9 bases from J, the junction contained 23 bases not matched to a gene. CDR3 nucleotide sequence: TGTGCCTGGAATGCTGGGAGGCCCCCGGGACAGGTCTTGGGGCAGTACTTC. Its translation is CAWNAGRPPGQVLGQYF. The whole variable domain, remainder taken from reference TRBV30 and TRBJ2-7, is SQTIHQWPATLVQPVGSPLSLECTVEGTSNPNLYWYRQAAGRGLQLLFYSVGIGQISSEVPQNLSASRPQDRQFILSSKKLLLSDSGFYLCAWNAGRPPGQVLGQYFGPGTRLTVT.

The chain has TRBV5-1 and TRBJ2-1; 9 bases match TRBD2. The CDR3 is 15 amino acids. The V gene's germline CDR1 is SGHRS and CDR2 YFSETQ. V gave up 0 bases and J gave up 6 bases; unmatched junction bases: 4. CDR3 residues: CASSLGPAGGNEQFF. The CDR3, as DNA: TGCGCCAGCAGCTTGGGCCCAGCGGGGGGCAATGAGCAGTTCTTC.

This clone has just a few counts. This rearrangement joins TRBV6-5 to TRBJ2-7; no clear D. Germline values: CDR1 MNHEY, CDR2 SVGAGI. The CDR3 length is 15 residues. V shed 0 bases and J shed 7 bases, with 16 bases lying between them. CDR3 DNA sequence: TGTGCCAGCAGTTACTCCGCACAGCTGGGCTTAGAGCAGTACTTC. This translates into CASSYSAQLGLEQYF.

The genes are TRBV19 and TRBJ2-3; 9 bases map to TRBD1. With V trimmed by 6 bases and J by 0 bases, 4 bases remained unmatched. Germline loops: CDR1 LNHDA, CDR2 SQIVND (reference sequence). The CDR3 contains 15 residues. CDR3 amino acids: CASRGQGKSTDTQYF. The CDR3 DNA is TGTGCCAGTAGAGGACAGGGGAAGAGCACAGATACGCAGTATTTT. The full variable domain, rest sourced from reference TRBV19 and TRBJ2-3, is DGGITQSPKYLFRKEGQNVTLSCEQNLNHDAMYWYRQDPGQGLRLIYYSQIVNDFQKGDIAEGYSVSREKKESFPLTVTSAQKNPTAFYLCASRGQGKSTDTQYFGPGTRLTVL.

This CDR3 reads CASSQDQGTYGYTF. The CDR3 DNA reads as TGCGCCAGCAGCCAAGATCAGGGTACCTATGGCTACACCTTC. The chain recombines TRBV4-1 with TRBJ1-2; possible D gene TRBD1, 5 bases. The CDR3 is made up of 14 amino acids. Trimming left V 0 bases short and J 4 bases short, with 9 bases between. Germline CDR1 reads MGHRA; CDR2 reads YSYEKL.

The CDR3 here is CASSRGSGGATYEQYF. Here the CDR3 DNA reads TGTGCCAGCAGCCGCGGTAGCGGGGGGGCGACCTACGAGCAGTACTTC. The rearrangement joins TRBV13 to TRBJ2-7; 11 bases match TRBD2. Looked up from germline, CDR1 is PRHDT and CDR2 is FYEKMQ (reference sequence). The V and J ends lost 5 bases and 2 bases, in that order; junction bases with no gene match: 8. The CDR3 is made up of 16 amino acids.

J is TRBJ2-3 and V is TRBV5-4, with 10 bases lining up with TRBD2. The ends lost 4 bases at V and 7 bases at J; junction bases unmatched: 15. CDR1 and CDR2 (germline): SGHNT, YYREEE (reference sequence). The CDR3 loop spans 17 amino acids. CDR3: CASSPLTSGASRNTQYF. For the CDR3, the DNA is TGTGCCAGCAGCCCTCTCACTAGCGGGGCTTCGCGTAATACGCAGTATTTT.

CDR3 residues: CASSSGPTEGDAETQYF. The CDR3 nucleotides are TGTGCCAGCAGCTCGGGACCCACCGAGGGGGATGCAGAGACCCAGTACTTC. This sequence joins TRBV7-3 and TRBJ2-5; D is possibly TRBD1 (6 bases). Germline V gene sequence: CDR1 SGHTA, CDR2 FQGTGA. This CDR3 spans 17 amino acids. Trimming removed 4 bases from V and 4 bases from J, with 22 bases in between. The full variable domain, with the rest looked up from reference TRBV7-3 and TRBJ2-5, is GAGVSQTPSNKVTEKGKYVELRCDPISGHTALYWYRQSLGQGPEFLIYFQGTGAADDSGLPNDRFFAVRPEGSVSTLKIQRTERGDSAVYLCASSSGPTEGDAETQYFGPGTRLLVL.

The gene calls are TRBV19 and TRBJ1-5, with 8 bases lining up with TRBD1. Germline-derived CDR1 and CDR2 are LNHDA and SQIVND (reference sequence). The J segment lost 0 bases and the V segment lost 6 bases, leaving 13 bases of the junction unmatched. This CDR3 contains 18 residues. CDR3 sequence: CASSNTDRAVYSNQPQHF. CDR3 nucleotide sequence: TGTGCCAGTAGCAACACGGACAGGGCTGTTTATAGCAATCAGCCCCAGCATTTT.

The gene calls are TRBV19 and TRBJ2-1; 7 positions match TRBD1. The ends lost 10 bases at V and 7 bases at J; junction bases unmatched: 22. Germline V gives CDR1 LNHDA, CDR2 SQIVND (reference sequence). This CDR3 spans 17 amino acids. The CDR3 spells CATTRDIRTGASNEQFF. CDR3 DNA: TGTGCCACCACGAGGGATATCCGGACAGGAGCTAGTAATGAGCAGTTCTTC.